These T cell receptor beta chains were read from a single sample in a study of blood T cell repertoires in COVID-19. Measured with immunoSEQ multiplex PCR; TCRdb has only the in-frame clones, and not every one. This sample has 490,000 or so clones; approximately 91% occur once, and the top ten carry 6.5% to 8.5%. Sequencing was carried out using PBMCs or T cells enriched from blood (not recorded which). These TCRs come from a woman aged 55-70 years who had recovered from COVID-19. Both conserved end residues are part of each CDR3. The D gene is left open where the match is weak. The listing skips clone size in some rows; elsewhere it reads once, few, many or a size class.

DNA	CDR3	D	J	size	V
TGTGCCAGCAGCCAATACGGGACAGGGATGCGCGTTGGCACGCAGTATTTT	CASSQYGTGMRVGTQYF	TRBD1	TRBJ2-3	few	TRBV3-1/TRBV3-2
TGCGCCAGCAGCGCTAGCGGGCGCACAGATACGCAGTATTTT	CASSASGRTDTQYF	TRBD2	TRBJ2-3	-	TRBV10-2
TGCGCCAGCAGCTCCCCGGGGGGGCCGGGCTACACCTTC	CASSSPGGPGYTF	-	TRBJ1-2	-	TRBV5-1
TGTGCCAGCAGTCCCCGGGACAGGTGGGGCTATGGCTACACCTTC	CASSPRDRWGYGYTF	TRBD1	TRBJ1-2	once	TRBV25-1
TGTGCCAGTAGTATCGGGGGACATAATTCACCCCTCCACTTT	CASSIGGHNSPLHF	-	TRBJ1-6	-	TRBV19
TGTGCCAGTACCCGGACAGGGCGCCCATCACCCCTCCACTTT	CASTRTGRPSPLHF	TRBD1	TRBJ1-6	-	TRBV19
TGTGCCAGCAGAGGAGGGTTGGCCAATGAGCAGTTCTTC	CASRGGLANEQFF	-	TRBJ2-1	few	TRBV5-4
TGTGCCAGCAGCCAAGGAGTTAGCAATCAGCCCCAGCATTTT	CASSQGVSNQPQHF	-	TRBJ1-5	-	TRBV3-1/TRBV3-2
TGTGCCAGCAGCTTTGGGGGGGAAGAGACCCAGTACTTC	CASSFGGEETQYF	TRBD2	TRBJ2-5	-	TRBV13
TGTGCTAGTGGTTTTTACAGTGGCACTGAAGCTTTCTTT	CASGFYSGTEAFF	-	TRBJ1-1	-	TRBV12-5
TGTGCCAGCAGGAAATTAGCCGGGATCAATGAAAAACTGTTTTTT	CASRKLAGINEKLFF	-	TRBJ1-4	-	TRBV2